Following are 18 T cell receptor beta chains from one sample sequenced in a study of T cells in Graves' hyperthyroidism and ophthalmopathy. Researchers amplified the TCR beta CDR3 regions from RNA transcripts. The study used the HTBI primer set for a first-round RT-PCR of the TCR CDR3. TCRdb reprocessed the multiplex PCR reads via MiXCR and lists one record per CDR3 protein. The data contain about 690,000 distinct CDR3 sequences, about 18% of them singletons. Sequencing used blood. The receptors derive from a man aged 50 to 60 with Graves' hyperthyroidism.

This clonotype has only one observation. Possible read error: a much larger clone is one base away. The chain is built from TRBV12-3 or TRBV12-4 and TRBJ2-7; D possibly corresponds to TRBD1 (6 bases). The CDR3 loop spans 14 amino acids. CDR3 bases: TGTGCCAGCAGTTTAGGGGTACAGGGCTACGAGCAGCACTTC. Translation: CASSLGVQGYEQHF.

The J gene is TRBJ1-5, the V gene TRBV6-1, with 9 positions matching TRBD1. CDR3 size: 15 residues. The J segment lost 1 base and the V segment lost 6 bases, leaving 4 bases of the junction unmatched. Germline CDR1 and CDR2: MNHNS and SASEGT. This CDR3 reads CASRRDRASNQPQHF. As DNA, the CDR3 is TGTGCCAGCAGGAGGGACAGGGCGAGCAATCAGCCCCAGCATTTT.

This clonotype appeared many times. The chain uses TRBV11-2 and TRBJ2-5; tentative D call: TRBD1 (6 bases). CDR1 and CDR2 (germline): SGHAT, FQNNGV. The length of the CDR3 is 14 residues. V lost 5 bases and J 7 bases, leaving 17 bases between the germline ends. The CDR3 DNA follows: TGTGCCAGCAGCCCACAGGGTGTCCCAGGGACCCAGTACTTC. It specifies CASSPQGVPGTQYF.

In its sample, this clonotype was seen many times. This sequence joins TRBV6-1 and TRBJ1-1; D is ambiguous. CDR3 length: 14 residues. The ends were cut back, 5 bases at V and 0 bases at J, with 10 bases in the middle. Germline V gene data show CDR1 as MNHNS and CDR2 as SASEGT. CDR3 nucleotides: TGTGCCAGCAGTTTCAGCCCCATGAACACTGAAGCTTTCTTT. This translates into CASSFSPMNTEAFF.

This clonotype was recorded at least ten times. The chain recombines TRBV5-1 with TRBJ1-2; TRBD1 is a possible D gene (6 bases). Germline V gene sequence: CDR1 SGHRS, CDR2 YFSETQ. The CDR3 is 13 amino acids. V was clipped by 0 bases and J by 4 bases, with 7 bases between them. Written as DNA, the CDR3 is TGCGCCAGCAGCTTGGAACAGGGCTATGGCTACACCTTC. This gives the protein CASSLEQGYGYTF.

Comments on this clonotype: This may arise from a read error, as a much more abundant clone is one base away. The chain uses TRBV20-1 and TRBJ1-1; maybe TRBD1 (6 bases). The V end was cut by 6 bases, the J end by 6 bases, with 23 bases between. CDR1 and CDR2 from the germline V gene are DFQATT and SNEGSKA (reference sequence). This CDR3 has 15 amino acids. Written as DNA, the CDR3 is TGCAGTGCCCTAGGGCGGGGGGCTTCGGTCGCTGAAGCTTTCTTT. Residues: CSALGRGASVAEAFF.

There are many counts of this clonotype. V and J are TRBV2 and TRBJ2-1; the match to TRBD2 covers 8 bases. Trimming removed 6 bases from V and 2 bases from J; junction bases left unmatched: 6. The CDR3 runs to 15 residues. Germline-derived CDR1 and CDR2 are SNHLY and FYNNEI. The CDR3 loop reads CASRPTSGAYNEQFF. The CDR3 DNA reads TGTGCCAGCAGGCCTACTAGCGGAGCCTACAATGAGCAGTTCTTC.

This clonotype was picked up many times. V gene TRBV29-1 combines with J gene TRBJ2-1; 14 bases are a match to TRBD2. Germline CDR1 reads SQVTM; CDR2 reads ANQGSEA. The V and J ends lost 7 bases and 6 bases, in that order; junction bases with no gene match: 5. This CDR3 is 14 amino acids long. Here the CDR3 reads CSGQTSGGGNEQFF. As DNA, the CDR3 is TGCAGCGGACAGACTAGCGGGGGGGGCAATGAGCAGTTCTTC.

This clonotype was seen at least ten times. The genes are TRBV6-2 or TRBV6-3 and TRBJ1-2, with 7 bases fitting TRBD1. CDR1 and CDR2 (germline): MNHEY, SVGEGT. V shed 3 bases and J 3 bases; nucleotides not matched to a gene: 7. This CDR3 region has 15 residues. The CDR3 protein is CASSYPSTGDYGYTF. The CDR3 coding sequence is TGTGCCAGCAGTTATCCGAGTACAGGGGACTATGGCTACACCTTC.

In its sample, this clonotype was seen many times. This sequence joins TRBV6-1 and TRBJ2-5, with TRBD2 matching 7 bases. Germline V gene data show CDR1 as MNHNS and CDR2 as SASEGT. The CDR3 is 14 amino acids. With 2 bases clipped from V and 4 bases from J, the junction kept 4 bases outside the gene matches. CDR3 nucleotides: TGTGCCAGCAGTGAACGCGGGGGTCGAGAGACCCAGTACTTC. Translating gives CASSERGGRETQYF.

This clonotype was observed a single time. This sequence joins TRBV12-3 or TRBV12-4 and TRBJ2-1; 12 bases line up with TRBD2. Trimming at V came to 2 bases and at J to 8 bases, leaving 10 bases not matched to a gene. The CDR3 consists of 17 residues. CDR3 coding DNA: TGTGCCAGCAGTTTACGGTCTAGCGGGAGGGGGTACGATGAGCAGTTCTTC. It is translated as CASSLRSSGRGYDEQFF.

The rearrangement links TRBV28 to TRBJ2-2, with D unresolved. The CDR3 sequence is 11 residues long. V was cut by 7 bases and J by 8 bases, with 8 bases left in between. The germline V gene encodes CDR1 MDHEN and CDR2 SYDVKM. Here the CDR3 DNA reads TGTGCCAGCACACATTCAGGGGAGCTGTTTTTT. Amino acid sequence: CASTHSGELFF.

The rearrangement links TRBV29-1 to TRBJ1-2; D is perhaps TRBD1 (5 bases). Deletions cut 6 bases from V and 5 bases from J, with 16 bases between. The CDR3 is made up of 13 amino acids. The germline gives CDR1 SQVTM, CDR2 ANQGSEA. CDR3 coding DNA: TGCAGCGTACAGGACCTAGAATCTTATGGCTACACCTTC. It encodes CSVQDLESYGYTF.

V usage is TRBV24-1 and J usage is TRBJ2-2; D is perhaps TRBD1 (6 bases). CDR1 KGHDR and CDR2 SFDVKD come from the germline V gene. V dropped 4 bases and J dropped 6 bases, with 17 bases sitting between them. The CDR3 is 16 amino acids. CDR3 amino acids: CATSDSKRGTSGELFF. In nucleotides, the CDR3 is TGTGCCACCAGTGACTCTAAAAGGGGGACCTCCGGGGAGCTGTTTTTT.

The CDR3 DNA reads TGTGCCACCAGGAAATCCGGGACAAGTAACACTGAAGCTTTCTTT. Its translation: CATRKSGTSNTEAFF. The chain uses TRBV24-1 and TRBJ1-1; maybe TRBD1 (6 bases). The V and J ends lost 7 bases and 2 bases respectively, with 16 bases between them. The CDR3 totals 15 residues. CDR1 is KGHDR, CDR2 SFDVKD, per germline.

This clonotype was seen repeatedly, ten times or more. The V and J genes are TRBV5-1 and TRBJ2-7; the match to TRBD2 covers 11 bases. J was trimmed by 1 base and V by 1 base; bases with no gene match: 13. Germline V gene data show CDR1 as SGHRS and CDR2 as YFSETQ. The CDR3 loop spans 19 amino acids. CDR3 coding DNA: TGCGCCAGCAGCTTGTCGGCTCGGCTAGCGGGAGGTACATCCTACGAGCAGTACTTC. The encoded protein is CASSLSARLAGGTSYEQYF.

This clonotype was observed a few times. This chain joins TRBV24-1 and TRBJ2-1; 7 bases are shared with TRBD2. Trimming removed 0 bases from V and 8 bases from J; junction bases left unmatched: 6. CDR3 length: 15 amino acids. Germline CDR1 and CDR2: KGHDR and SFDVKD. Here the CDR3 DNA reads TGTGCCACCAGTGATTTGGGCGGGAGTAAGCATGAGCAGTTCTTC. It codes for CATSDLGGSKHEQFF.

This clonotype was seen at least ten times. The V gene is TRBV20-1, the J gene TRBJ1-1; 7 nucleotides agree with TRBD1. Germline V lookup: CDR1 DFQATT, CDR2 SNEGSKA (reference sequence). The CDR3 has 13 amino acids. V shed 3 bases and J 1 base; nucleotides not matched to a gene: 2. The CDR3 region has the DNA TGCAGTGCTAGTGGACAGGCGAACACTGAAGCTTTCTTT. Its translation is CSASGQANTEAFF.